This TCR beta chain was sequenced during a study of spatial heterogeneity in lung cancer. Points from the study as a whole: There were more appearances of ubiquitous expanded tumor TCRs in blood at resection than at follow-up.

Deletions cut 5 bases from V and 5 bases from J, with 10 bases between. This CDR3 comprises 13 residues. CDR1 is SGHTA, CDR2 FQGNSA, per germline. Sample time point: sample taken at primary tumor resection. The donors, about 74 patients with untreated early-stage non-small cell lung cancer, provided the samples. The study sequenced unsorted whole RNA from tumor, nontumor lung or frozen PBMC. On each TCR cDNA molecule, a unique molecular identifier was present. TCRdb used MiXCR to reprocess the 5' RACE reads, holding one entry per CDR3 protein. The sample records approximately 52,000 distinct CDR3 sequences, roughly 5% being singletons. This clonotype was seen only a few times. As yet, its antigen is unknown.

V usage is TRBV7-2 and J usage is TRBJ2-1; maybe TRBD1 (5 bases). The sequence came from a male donor with early-stage non-small cell lung cancer. The specimen comprised PBMCs, sampled at surgery. CDR3 region: CASSRDRNNEQFF. Here the CDR3 DNA reads TGTGCCAGCAGCCGCGACAGAAACAATGAGCAGTTCTTC.